A selection of T cell receptor beta chains follows, all from one sample in a study of shared T cell receptors in the human thymus. Assay used: immunoSEQ multiplex PCR; TCRdb lists only in-frame clones, some missing. The sample lists a few hundred thousand clones; over 90% were seen once. The sequencing sample was made of thymocytes. These receptors came from a human donor. CDR3s include the opening cysteine and the closing phenylalanine or tryptophan. A D gene is named only where the DNA matches it firmly. Clone sizes are given selectively: once, few, many, or a class where the clone is expanded.

J gene: TRBJ2-1
CDR3 length: 13
V gene: TRBV4-1
D gene: NA
clone size: NA
CDR3 protein: CASSQDSDNEQFF
CDR3 DNA: TGCGCCAGCAGCCAAGATTCAGACAATGAGCAGTTCTTC

J gene: TRBJ2-7
CDR3 length: 14
V gene: TRBV7-2
D gene: TRBD2
clone size: NA
CDR3 protein: CASSKAGPKYEQYF
CDR3 DNA: TGTGCCAGCAGCAAAGCGGGACCTAAATACGAGCAGTACTTC

J gene: TRBJ1-2
CDR3 length: 11
V gene: TRBV20-1
D gene: NA
clone size: NA
CDR3 protein: CSANRAYGYTF
CDR3 DNA: TGCAGTGCTAACAGGGCCTATGGCTACACCTTC

J gene: TRBJ2-2
CDR3 length: 16
V gene: TRBV27
D gene: NA
clone size: NA
CDR3 protein: CASSWGEVANTGELFF
CDR3 DNA: TGTGCCAGCAGTTGGGGCGAAGTCGCGAACACCGGGGAGCTGTTTTTT

J gene: TRBJ1-2
CDR3 length: 14
V gene: TRBV9
D gene: NA
clone size: NA
CDR3 protein: CASSPRVVNYGYTF
CDR3 DNA: TGTGCCAGCAGCCCTAGAGTGGTTAACTATGGCTACACCTTC

J gene: TRBJ2-3
CDR3 length: 14
V gene: TRBV5-1
D gene: NA
clone size: NA
CDR3 protein: CARNHPLATDTQYF
CDR3 DNA: TGCGCCAGAAACCACCCCCTAGCCACAGATACGCAGTATTTT

J gene: TRBJ2-7
CDR3 length: 13
V gene: TRBV5-3
D gene: NA
clone size: NA
CDR3 protein: CASSHTRSYEQYF
CDR3 DNA: TGTGCCAGCAGCCATACACGGTCCTACGAGCAGTACTTC

J gene: TRBJ1-1
CDR3 length: 16
V gene: TRBV4-1
D gene: TRBD1
clone size: NA
CDR3 protein: CASSQTRGTGDTEAFF
CDR3 DNA: TGCGCCAGCAGCCAAACACGGGGGACAGGGGACACTGAAGCTTTCTTT

J gene: TRBJ1-2
CDR3 length: 14
V gene: TRBV11-2
D gene: NA
clone size: NA
CDR3 protein: CASSLAGRPRGYTF
CDR3 DNA: TGTGCCAGCAGCTTAGCAGGGCGCCCAAGGGGCTACACCTTC

J gene: TRBJ2-5
CDR3 length: 14
V gene: TRBV5-8
D gene: NA
clone size: once
CDR3 protein: CASSPQAFQETQYF
CDR3 DNA: TGTGCCAGCAGCCCGCAGGCCTTCCAAGAGACCCAGTACTTC

J gene: TRBJ2-3
CDR3 length: 12
V gene: TRBV29-1
D gene: NA
clone size: NA
CDR3 protein: CSALLGTDTQYF
CDR3 DNA: TGCAGCGCCCTCCTAGGCACAGATACGCAGTATTTT

J gene: TRBJ1-1
CDR3 length: 17
V gene: TRBV12-5
D gene: TRBD1
clone size: NA
CDR3 protein: CASGFQDRGRKESEAFF
CDR3 DNA: TGTGCTAGTGGTTTTCAAGACAGGGGGCGAAAAGAGTCTGAAGCTTTCTTT

J gene: TRBJ1-4
CDR3 length: 13
V gene: TRBV28
D gene: NA
clone size: NA
CDR3 protein: CASSLAGGAKLFF
CDR3 DNA: TGTGCCAGCAGTTTAGCGGGGGGGGCGAAACTGTTTTTT

J gene: TRBJ2-2
CDR3 length: 16
V gene: TRBV6-5
D gene: NA
clone size: NA
CDR3 protein: CASSYSISSNTGELFF
CDR3 DNA: TGTGCCAGCAGTTACTCGATTTCCTCGAACACCGGGGAGCTGTTTTTT

J gene: TRBJ2-7
CDR3 length: 15
V gene: TRBV29-1
D gene: TRBD1
clone size: NA
CDR3 protein: CSAKGGGTGCDEQYF
CDR3 DNA: TGCAGCGCAAAGGGTGGTGGGACAGGGTGCGACGAGCAGTACTTC

J gene: TRBJ1-1
CDR3 length: 14
V gene: TRBV7-9
D gene: NA
clone size: once
CDR3 protein: CASSLDAKNTEAFF
CDR3 DNA: TGTGCCAGCAGCTTAGATGCTAAGAACACTGAAGCTTTCTTT

J gene: TRBJ1-4
CDR3 length: 12
V gene: TRBV6-5
D gene: TRBD1
clone size: NA
CDR3 protein: CASSNRGDKLFF
CDR3 DNA: TGTGCCAGCAGTAACAGGGGTGACAAACTGTTTTTT

J gene: TRBJ2-2
CDR3 length: 16
V gene: TRBV10-1
D gene: TRBD2
clone size: NA
CDR3 protein: CASSRGGRRGTGELFF
CDR3 DNA: TGCGCCAGCAGTCGCGGCGGGAGGCGGGGAACCGGGGAGCTGTTTTTT

J gene: TRBJ1-1
CDR3 length: 14
V gene: TRBV28
D gene: NA
clone size: NA
CDR3 protein: CASSLDGSHTEAFF
CDR3 DNA: TGTGCCAGCAGTTTAGACGGGTCACACACTGAAGCTTTCTTT

J gene: TRBJ1-2
CDR3 length: 14
V gene: TRBV5-4
D gene: TRBD1
clone size: NA
CDR3 protein: CASSLGQVVYGYTF
CDR3 DNA: TGTGCCAGCAGCCTCGGACAGGTAGTCTATGGCTACACCTTC

J gene: TRBJ2-3
CDR3 length: 14
V gene: TRBV18
D gene: TRBD1
clone size: NA
CDR3 protein: CASSSGTGTDTQYF
CDR3 DNA: TGTGCCAGCTCATCTGGGACAGGGACAGATACGCAGTATTTT

J gene: TRBJ2-7
CDR3 length: 12
V gene: TRBV28
D gene: NA
clone size: NA
CDR3 protein: CASSPRPLEQYF
CDR3 DNA: TGTGCCAGCAGCCCAAGGCCCCTGGAGCAGTACTTC

J gene: TRBJ2-3
CDR3 length: 19
V gene: TRBV28
D gene: NA
clone size: NA
CDR3 protein: CASSRGQGASGRREDTQYF
CDR3 DNA: TGTGCCAGCAGCCGGGGACAGGGGGCTAGCGGGAGGCGAGAAGATACGCAGTATTTT

J gene: TRBJ1-2
CDR3 length: 16
V gene: TRBV25-1
D gene: NA
clone size: once
CDR3 protein: CASSEYKAGLGYGYTF
CDR3 DNA: TGTGCCAGCAGTGAATATAAGGCAGGTCTGGGCTATGGCTACACCTTC

J gene: TRBJ2-7
CDR3 length: 13
V gene: TRBV13
D gene: NA
clone size: NA
CDR3 protein: CASSRDSSYEQYF
CDR3 DNA: TGTGCCAGCAGCAGGGACTCCTCCTACGAGCAGTACTTC

J gene: TRBJ2-1
CDR3 length: 14
V gene: TRBV19
D gene: NA
clone size: NA
CDR3 protein: CATGGLPRFYEQFF
CDR3 DNA: TGTGCCACAGGGGGGCTTCCGAGATTCTATGAGCAGTTCTTC

J gene: TRBJ2-1
CDR3 length: 19
V gene: TRBV28
D gene: TRBD2
clone size: NA
CDR3 protein: CASREPGTSSGTTYNEQFF
CDR3 DNA: TGTGCCAGCAGAGAACCTGGGACTAGTTCCGGGACCACCTACAATGAGCAGTTCTTC

J gene: TRBJ2-3
CDR3 length: 19
V gene: TRBV9
D gene: NA
clone size: NA
CDR3 protein: CASSVAVSGRSKSTDTQYF
CDR3 DNA: TGTGCCAGCAGCGTAGCTGTGTCGGGACGGTCGAAAAGCACAGATACGCAGTATTTT

J gene: TRBJ2-2
CDR3 length: 19
V gene: TRBV7-6
D gene: NA
clone size: NA
CDR3 protein: CASSFLPALTRENTGELFF
CDR3 DNA: TGTGCCAGCAGCTTCCTACCGGCCCTAACGCGGGAGAACACCGGGGAGCTGTTTTTT

J gene: TRBJ1-3
CDR3 length: 15
V gene: TRBV7-9
D gene: NA
clone size: NA
CDR3 protein: CASNSDRSLGNTIYF
CDR3 DNA: TGTGCCAGCAACTCGGACCGCTCTTTGGGAAACACCATATATTTT

J gene: TRBJ2-7
CDR3 length: 17
V gene: TRBV10-3
D gene: NA
clone size: NA
CDR3 protein: CAIRDIHRGAESYEQYF
CDR3 DNA: TGTGCCATCAGAGACATTCATCGTGGGGCGGAGTCCTACGAGCAGTACTTC

J gene: TRBJ2-7
CDR3 length: 9
V gene: TRBV2
D gene: TRBD1
clone size: few
CDR3 protein: CASGTGQYF
CDR3 DNA: TGTGCCTCCGGGACAGGGCAGTACTTC

J gene: TRBJ2-7
CDR3 length: 15
V gene: TRBV28
D gene: NA
clone size: NA
CDR3 protein: CASSACPYRLPEQYF
CDR3 DNA: TGTGCCAGCAGTGCCTGCCCATATAGGCTCCCCGAGCAGTACTTC

J gene: TRBJ1-1
CDR3 length: 17
V gene: TRBV28
D gene: TRBD1
clone size: NA
CDR3 protein: CASTPPPGTGPNTEAFF
CDR3 DNA: TGTGCCAGCACCCCTCCACCCGGGACAGGACCGAACACTGAAGCTTTCTTT

J gene: TRBJ1-1
CDR3 length: 14
V gene: TRBV6-5
D gene: NA
clone size: once
CDR3 protein: CASSFGPLNTEAFF
CDR3 DNA: TGTGCCAGCAGTTTCGGACCTTTGAACACTGAAGCTTTCTTT

J gene: TRBJ1-5
CDR3 length: 14
V gene: TRBV27
D gene: NA
clone size: NA
CDR3 protein: CASREGGGNQPQHF
CDR3 DNA: TGTGCCAGCAGGGAGGGGGGGGGTAACCAGCCCCAGCATTTT

J gene: TRBJ2-7
CDR3 length: 13
V gene: TRBV19
D gene: NA
clone size: NA
CDR3 protein: CASSIAGRHEQYF
CDR3 DNA: TGTGCCAGTAGTATCGCGGGGCGGCACGAGCAGTACTTC

J gene: TRBJ1-2
CDR3 length: 12
V gene: TRBV27
D gene: NA
clone size: NA
CDR3 protein: CASGRANYGYTF
CDR3 DNA: TGTGCCAGCGGCAGAGCTAACTATGGCTACACCTTC

J gene: TRBJ1-1
CDR3 length: 15
V gene: TRBV27
D gene: TRBD1
clone size: NA
CDR3 protein: CASSLSGTGTTEAFF
CDR3 DNA: TGTGCCAGCAGCCTATCGGGGACAGGGACCACTGAAGCTTTCTTT

J gene: TRBJ2-1
CDR3 length: 16
V gene: TRBV7-9
D gene: NA
clone size: NA
CDR3 protein: CASTQPGVPAENEQFF
CDR3 DNA: TGTGCCAGCACCCAACCAGGGGTCCCAGCTGAGAATGAGCAGTTCTTC

J gene: TRBJ2-2
CDR3 length: 22
V gene: TRBV7-6
D gene: TRBD2
clone size: NA
CDR3 protein: CASSLPPVVAGGPRMSTGELFF
CDR3 DNA: TGTGCCAGCAGCTTACCCCCTGTGGTAGCGGGAGGGCCGAGGATGTCCACCGGGGAGCTGTTTTTT

J gene: TRBJ2-7
CDR3 length: 15
V gene: TRBV18
D gene: TRBD1
clone size: once
CDR3 protein: CASSPDRDLPYEQYF
CDR3 DNA: TGTGCCAGCTCCCCAGACAGGGACCTACCCTACGAGCAGTACTTC

J gene: TRBJ1-2
CDR3 length: 15
V gene: TRBV7-8
D gene: NA
clone size: NA
CDR3 protein: CASSLEPRQQYGYTF
CDR3 DNA: TGTGCCAGCAGCTTAGAACCAAGGCAGCAATATGGCTACACCTTC

J gene: TRBJ2-5
CDR3 length: 16
V gene: TRBV28
D gene: NA
clone size: NA
CDR3 protein: CASSLHGGPGGETQYF
CDR3 DNA: TGTGCCAGCAGTTTACACGGCGGGCCCGGAGGAGAGACCCAGTACTTC

J gene: TRBJ2-1
CDR3 length: 15
V gene: TRBV4-3
D gene: NA
clone size: NA
CDR3 protein: CASSQDRGSYNEQFF
CDR3 DNA: TGCGCCAGCAGCCAAGACAGGGGCTCCTACAATGAGCAGTTCTTC

J gene: TRBJ1-3
CDR3 length: 17
V gene: TRBV7-6
D gene: NA
clone size: NA
CDR3 protein: CASSLEGVGNSGNTIYF
CDR3 DNA: TGTGCCAGCAGCTTAGAGGGGGTCGGCAACTCTGGAAACACCATATATTTT

J gene: TRBJ1-1
CDR3 length: 11
V gene: TRBV2
D gene: NA
clone size: NA
CDR3 protein: CASSVRTEAFF
CDR3 DNA: TGTGCCAGCAGTGTAAGGACTGAAGCTTTCTTT

J gene: TRBJ2-2
CDR3 length: 16
V gene: TRBV9
D gene: TRBD2
clone size: NA
CDR3 protein: CASTEGGSSGTGELFF
CDR3 DNA: TGTGCCAGCACCGAAGGCGGGAGTAGTGGCACCGGGGAGCTGTTTTTT

J gene: TRBJ2-6
CDR3 length: 18
V gene: TRBV27
D gene: TRBD1
clone size: NA
CDR3 protein: CASSLIQGAGSGANVLTF
CDR3 DNA: TGTGCCAGCAGTTTAATACAGGGGGCAGGCTCTGGGGCCAACGTCCTGACTTTC

J gene: TRBJ2-1
CDR3 length: 14
V gene: TRBV19
D gene: TRBD1
clone size: NA
CDR3 protein: CASSGQGEGNEQFF
CDR3 DNA: TGTGCCAGTAGCGGACAGGGGGAAGGTAATGAGCAGTTCTTC

J gene: TRBJ2-4
CDR3 length: 15
V gene: TRBV5-1
D gene: NA
clone size: NA
CDR3 protein: CASSLARDPKNIQYF
CDR3 DNA: TGCGCCAGCAGCTTGGCCAGGGACCCTAAAAACATTCAGTACTTC

J gene: TRBJ2-3
CDR3 length: 15
V gene: TRBV27
D gene: NA
clone size: NA
CDR3 protein: CASSLSGGDTDTQYF
CDR3 DNA: TGTGCCAGCAGTTTATCTGGGGGTGACACAGATACGCAGTATTTT

J gene: TRBJ1-2
CDR3 length: 17
V gene: TRBV14
D gene: TRBD1
clone size: NA
CDR3 protein: CASSQRTGPSFNYGYTF
CDR3 DNA: TGTGCCAGCAGCCAGCGGACAGGACCCTCTTTCAACTATGGCTACACCTTC

J gene: TRBJ2-7
CDR3 length: 16
V gene: TRBV7-6
D gene: TRBD2
clone size: NA
CDR3 protein: CASSPSTSGRTYEQYF
CDR3 DNA: TGTGCCAGCAGCCCCTCGACTAGCGGGAGGACCTACGAGCAGTACTTC